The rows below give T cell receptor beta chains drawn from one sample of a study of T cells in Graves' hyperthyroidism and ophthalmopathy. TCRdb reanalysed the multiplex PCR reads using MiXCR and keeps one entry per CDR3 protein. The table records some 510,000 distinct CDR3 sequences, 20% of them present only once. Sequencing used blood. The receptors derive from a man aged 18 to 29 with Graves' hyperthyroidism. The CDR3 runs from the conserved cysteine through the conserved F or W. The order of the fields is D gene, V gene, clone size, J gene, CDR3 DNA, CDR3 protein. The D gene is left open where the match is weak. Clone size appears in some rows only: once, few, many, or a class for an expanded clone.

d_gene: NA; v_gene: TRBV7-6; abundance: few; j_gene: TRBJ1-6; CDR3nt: TGTGCCAGCAGCTTAGGAATGGGAGACGCTGGCTCACCCCTCCACTTT; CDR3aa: CASSLGMGDAGSPLHF
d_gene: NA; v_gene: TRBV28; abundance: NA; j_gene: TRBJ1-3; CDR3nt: TGTGCCAGCAAAAAATCGGGCGGGGACACCATATATTTT; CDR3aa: CASKKSGGDTIYF
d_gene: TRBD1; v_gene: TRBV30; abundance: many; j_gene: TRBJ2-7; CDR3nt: TGTGCCTGGGACAGGGGCTACGAGCAGTACTTC; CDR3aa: CAWDRGYEQYF
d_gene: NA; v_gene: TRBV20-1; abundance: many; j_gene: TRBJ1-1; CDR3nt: TGCAGTGCTATTAAGCGGGGGAGCCCTGAAGCTTTCTTT; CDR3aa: CSAIKRGSPEAFF
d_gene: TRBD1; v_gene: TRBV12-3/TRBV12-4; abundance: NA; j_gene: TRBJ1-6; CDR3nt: TGTGCCAGCAGTTTAAGGACAGGGAAATACTCACCCCTCCACTTT; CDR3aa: CASSLRTGKYSPLHF
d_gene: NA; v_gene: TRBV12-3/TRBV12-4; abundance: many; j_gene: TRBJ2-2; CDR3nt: TGTGCCAGCACCCTACCGGGACTGCTGAACACCGGGGAGCTGTTTTTT; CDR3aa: CASTLPGLLNTGELFF
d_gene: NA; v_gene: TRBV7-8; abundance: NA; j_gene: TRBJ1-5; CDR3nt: TGTGCCAGCAGCTTAGGGGGGCTGAGGGTCGCGAGCAATCAGCCCCAGCATTTT; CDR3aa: CASSLGGLRVASNQPQHF
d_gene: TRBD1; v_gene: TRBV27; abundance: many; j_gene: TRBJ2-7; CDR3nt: TGTGCCAGCAGTTTACGGGGGGGACAGGGGGCCTACGAGCAGTACTTC; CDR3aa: CASSLRGGQGAYEQYF
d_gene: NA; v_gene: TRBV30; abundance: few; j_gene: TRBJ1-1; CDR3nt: TGTGCCTGGTGCAACGGCTTCCAAAGCGCTGAAGCTTTCTTT; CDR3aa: CAWCNGFQSAEAFF
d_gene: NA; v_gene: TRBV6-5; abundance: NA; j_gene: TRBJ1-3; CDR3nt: TGTGCCAGCAGTTTATCAGAGGGAAACACCATATATTTT; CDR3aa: CASSLSEGNTIYF
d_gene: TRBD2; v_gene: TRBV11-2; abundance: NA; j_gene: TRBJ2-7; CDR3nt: TGTGCCAGCAGCCGCGACTCTAGCGGGGGAACCTACGAGCAGTACTTC; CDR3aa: CASSRDSSGGTYEQYF
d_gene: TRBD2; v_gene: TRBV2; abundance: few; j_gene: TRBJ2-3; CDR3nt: TGTGCCAGCGGATGGGAACCTAGCGGGACTAGCACAGATACGCAGTATTTT; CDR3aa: CASGWEPSGTSTDTQYF
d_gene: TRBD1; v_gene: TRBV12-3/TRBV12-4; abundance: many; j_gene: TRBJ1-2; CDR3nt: TGTGCCAGCAGTTTACCCATGACAGGGGAAAAGTACACCTTC; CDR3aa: CASSLPMTGEKYTF
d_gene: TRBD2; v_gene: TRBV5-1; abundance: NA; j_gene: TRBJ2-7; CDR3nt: TGCGCCAGCAGCTCGGGGACTAACGTCCCCTACGAGCAGTACTTC; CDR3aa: CASSSGTNVPYEQYF
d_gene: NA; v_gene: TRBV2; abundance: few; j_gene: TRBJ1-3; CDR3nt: TGTGCCAGCAGTGAAAGGCCAGGGCCCGGAAACACCATATATTTT; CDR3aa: CASSERPGPGNTIYF
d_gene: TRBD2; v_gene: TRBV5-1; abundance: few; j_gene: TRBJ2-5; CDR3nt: TGCGCCAGCAGGTCCGGGACTAGCGGAATTCAAGAGACCCAGTACTTC; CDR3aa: CASRSGTSGIQETQYF
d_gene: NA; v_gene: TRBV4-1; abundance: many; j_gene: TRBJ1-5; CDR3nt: TGCGCCAGCAGCCAAGATATTTGGACCAAGAATCAGCCCCAGCATTTT; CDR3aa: CASSQDIWTKNQPQHF
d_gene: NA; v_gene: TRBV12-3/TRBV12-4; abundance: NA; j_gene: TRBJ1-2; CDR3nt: TGTGCCAGCGCCGGAGGGGCGGGCTACACCTTC; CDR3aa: CASAGGAGYTF
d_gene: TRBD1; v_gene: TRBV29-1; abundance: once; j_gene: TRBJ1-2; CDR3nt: TGCAGCGTTGCGGGAGCCGGGACAGGGGTTTATGGCTACACCTTC; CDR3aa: CSVAGAGTGVYGYTF
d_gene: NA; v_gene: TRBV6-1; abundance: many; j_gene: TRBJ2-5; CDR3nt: TGTGCCAGCAGTGTGCGGAGACCGGGACACCTACAAGAGACCCAGTACTTC; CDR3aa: CASSVRRPGHLQETQYF
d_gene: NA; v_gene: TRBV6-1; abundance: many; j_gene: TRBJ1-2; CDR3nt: TGTGCCAGCAGTGAAAGCCAGCGCTATGGCTACACCTTC; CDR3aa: CASSESQRYGYTF
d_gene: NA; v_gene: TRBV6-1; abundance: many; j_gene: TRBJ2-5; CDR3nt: TGTGCCAGCAGTGAAGCTGGGGTACGTCAAGAGACCCAGTACTTC; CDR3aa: CASSEAGVRQETQYF
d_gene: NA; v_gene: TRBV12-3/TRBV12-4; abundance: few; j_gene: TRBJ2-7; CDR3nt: TGTGCCAGCAGCGCATCCTGGGAGCAGTACTTC; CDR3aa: CASSASWEQYF
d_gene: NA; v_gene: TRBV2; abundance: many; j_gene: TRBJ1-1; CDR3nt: TGTGCCAGCAATCCCGTGGGGGGCACTGAAGCTTTCTTT; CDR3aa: CASNPVGGTEAFF
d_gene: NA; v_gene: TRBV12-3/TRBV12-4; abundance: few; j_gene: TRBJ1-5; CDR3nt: TGTGCCAGCAGTTCGACAGGCCTAAATCAGCCCCAGCATTTT; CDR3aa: CASSSTGLNQPQHF
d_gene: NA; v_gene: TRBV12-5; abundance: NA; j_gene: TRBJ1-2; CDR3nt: TGTGCTAGTGGTTTTGGAAGCGGGGTCAGGAGGGCCTATGGCTACACCTTC; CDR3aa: CASGFGSGVRRAYGYTF
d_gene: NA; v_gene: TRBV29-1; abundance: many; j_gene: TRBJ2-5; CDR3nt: TGCAGCGTTGCAAGGGGACCCCAAAACGAGTACTTC; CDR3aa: CSVARGPQNEYF
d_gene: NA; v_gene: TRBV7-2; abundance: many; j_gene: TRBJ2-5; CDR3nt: TGTGCCAGCAGCGGGAGGGACAGGAGAGAAGAGACCCAGTACTTC; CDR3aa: CASSGRDRREETQYF
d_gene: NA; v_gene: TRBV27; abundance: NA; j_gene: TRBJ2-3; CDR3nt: TGTGCCAGCAGTTTATCCTTGGGCCCAGGGAGCACAGATACGCAGTATTTT; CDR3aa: CASSLSLGPGSTDTQYF
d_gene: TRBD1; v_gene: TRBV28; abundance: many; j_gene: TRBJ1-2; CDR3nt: TGTGCCAGCAGTTTCTCGACAGGGGGCAGCTATGGCTACACCTTC; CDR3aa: CASSFSTGGSYGYTF
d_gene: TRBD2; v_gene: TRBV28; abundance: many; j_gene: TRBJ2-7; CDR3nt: TGTGCCAGCAGTCTACTCGGGAGGGACAAGCAGTACTTC; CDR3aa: CASSLLGRDKQYF
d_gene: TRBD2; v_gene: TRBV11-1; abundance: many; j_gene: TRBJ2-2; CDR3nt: TGTGCCAGCAGCCCATCTAGCGGGCGGAACACCGGGGAGCTGTTTTTT; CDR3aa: CASSPSSGRNTGELFF
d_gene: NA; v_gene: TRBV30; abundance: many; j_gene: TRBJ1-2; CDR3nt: TGTGCCTGGAGTGTCACGGGGTATGGCTACACCTTC; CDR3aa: CAWSVTGYGYTF
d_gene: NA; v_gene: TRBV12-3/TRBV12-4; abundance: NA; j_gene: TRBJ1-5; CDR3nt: TGTGCCAGCAGTTTAACCGGGACAAGCAATCAGCCCCAGCATTTT; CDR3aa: CASSLTGTSNQPQHF
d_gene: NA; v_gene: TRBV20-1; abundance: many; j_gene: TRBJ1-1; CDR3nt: TGCAGTGCTAGAGACCTCCGGAAGTACACTGAAGCTTTCTTT; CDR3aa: CSARDLRKYTEAFF
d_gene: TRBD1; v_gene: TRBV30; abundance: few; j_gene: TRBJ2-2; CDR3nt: TGTGCCTGGACTCACGGACAGGGCGCCGGGGAGCTGTTTTTT; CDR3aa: CAWTHGQGAGELFF
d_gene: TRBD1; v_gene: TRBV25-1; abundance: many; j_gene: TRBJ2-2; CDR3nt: TGTGCCAGCAGTGAATCACACCCGGGACAGGGGATCTACGGGGAGCTGTTTTTT; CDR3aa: CASSESHPGQGIYGELFF
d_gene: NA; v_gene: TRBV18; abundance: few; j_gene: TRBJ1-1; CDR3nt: TGTGCCAGCTCACGTGGAACAGGAACCGGCACTGAAGCTTTCTTT; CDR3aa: CASSRGTGTGTEAFF
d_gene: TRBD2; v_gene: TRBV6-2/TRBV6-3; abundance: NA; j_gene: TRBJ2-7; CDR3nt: TGTGCCAGCCAACTTAGCGGGGGCCCCTACGAGCAGTACTTC; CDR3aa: CASQLSGGPYEQYF
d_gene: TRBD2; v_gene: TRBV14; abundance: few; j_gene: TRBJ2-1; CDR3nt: TGTGCCAGCAGCCAACGGGGACTAGCGGGGAATGAGCAGTTCTTC; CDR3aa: CASSQRGLAGNEQFF
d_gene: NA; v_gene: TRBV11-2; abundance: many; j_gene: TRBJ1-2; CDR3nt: TGTGCCAGCAGCTTATTCGGGGGAGGGGCGAACTATGGCTACACCTTC; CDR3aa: CASSLFGGGANYGYTF
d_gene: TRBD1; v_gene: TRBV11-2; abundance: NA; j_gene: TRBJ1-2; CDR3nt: TGTGCCAGCATGCGAAGGACAGGGTACCGAAACTATGGCTACACCTTC; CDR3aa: CASMRRTGYRNYGYTF
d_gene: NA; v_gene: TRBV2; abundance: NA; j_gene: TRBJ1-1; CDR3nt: TGTGCCAGCAGTGAGGGGGAAGTGATCACTGAAGCTTTCTTT; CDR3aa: CASSEGEVITEAFF
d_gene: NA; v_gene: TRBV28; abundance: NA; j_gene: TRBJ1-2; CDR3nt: TGTGCCAGCAGGAGACCTCGAGGAGGCTACACCTTC; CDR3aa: CASRRPRGGYTF
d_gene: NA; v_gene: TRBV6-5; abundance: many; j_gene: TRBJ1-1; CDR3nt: TGTGCCAGCAGTAGTTATGACAAGAACACTGAAGCTTTCTTT; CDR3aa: CASSSYDKNTEAFF
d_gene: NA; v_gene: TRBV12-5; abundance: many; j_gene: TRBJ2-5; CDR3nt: TGTGCTAGAATGCGGGCGGACCAAGAGACCCAGTACTTC; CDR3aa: CARMRADQETQYF
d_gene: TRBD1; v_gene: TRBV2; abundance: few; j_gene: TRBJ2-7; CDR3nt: TGTGCCAGCATCTTCCGGGACAGGAACCTTTACGAGCAGTACTTC; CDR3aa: CASIFRDRNLYEQYF
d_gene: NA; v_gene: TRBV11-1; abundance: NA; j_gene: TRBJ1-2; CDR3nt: TGTGCCAGCAGCTTAGATGGGGGCCGTAGGGACTATGGCTACACCTTC; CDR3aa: CASSLDGGRRDYGYTF
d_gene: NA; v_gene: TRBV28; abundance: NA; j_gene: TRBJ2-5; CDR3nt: TGTGCCAGCAGTCCCTCGGGACCGCAAGAGACCCAGTACTTC; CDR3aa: CASSPSGPQETQYF
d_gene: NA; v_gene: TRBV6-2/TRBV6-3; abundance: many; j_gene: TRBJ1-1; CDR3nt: TGTGCCAGCAGTACTCAGGGGATGAACACTGAAGCTTTCTTT; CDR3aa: CASSTQGMNTEAFF
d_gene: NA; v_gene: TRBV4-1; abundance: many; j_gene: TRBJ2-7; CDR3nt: TGCGCCAGCAGCCCAACCCAGGGGTACGAGCAGTACTTC; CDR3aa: CASSPTQGYEQYF